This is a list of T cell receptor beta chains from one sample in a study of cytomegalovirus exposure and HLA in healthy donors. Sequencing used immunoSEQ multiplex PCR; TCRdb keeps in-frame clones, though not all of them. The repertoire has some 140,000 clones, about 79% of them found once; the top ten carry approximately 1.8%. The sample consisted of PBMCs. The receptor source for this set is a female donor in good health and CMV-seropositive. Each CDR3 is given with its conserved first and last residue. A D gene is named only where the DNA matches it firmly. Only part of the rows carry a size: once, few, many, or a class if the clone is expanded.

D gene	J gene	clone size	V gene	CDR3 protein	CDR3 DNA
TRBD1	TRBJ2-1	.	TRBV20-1	CSAQRTGVRFF	TGCAGTGCTCAGCGTACAGGGGTAAGGTTCTTC
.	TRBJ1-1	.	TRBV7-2	CASSPQGNRGAFF	TGTGCCAGCAGCCCTCAGGGGAATCGAGGGGCTTTCTTT
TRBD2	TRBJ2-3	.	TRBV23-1	CASCSSGTPDTQYF	TGCGCCAGCTGCTCTAGCGGGACTCCAGATACGCAGTATTTT
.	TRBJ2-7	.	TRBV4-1	CASSHRRDSSYEQYF	TGCGCCAGCAGCCACCGACGGGACTCCTCCTACGAGCAGTACTTC
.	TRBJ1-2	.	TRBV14	CASSQEMGGGYTF	TGTGCCAGCAGCCAAGAAATGGGAGGTGGCTACACCTTC
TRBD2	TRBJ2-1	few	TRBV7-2	CASSATSGTNNEQFF	TGTGCCAGCAGCGCGACTAGCGGGACAAACAATGAGCAGTTCTTC
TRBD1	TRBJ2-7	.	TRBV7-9	CASSRLGQGRHEQYF	TGTGCCAGCAGCCGCCTAGGACAGGGGAGACACGAGCAGTACTTC
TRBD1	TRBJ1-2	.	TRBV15	CATSPGTDSSGYTF	TGTGCCACCAGCCCTGGGACAGACTCGAGTGGCTACACCTTC
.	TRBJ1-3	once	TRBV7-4	CASSLAPAYSGNTIYF	TGTGCCAGCAGCTTAGCCCCTGCCTACTCTGGAAACACCATATATTTT
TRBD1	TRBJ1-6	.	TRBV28	CASSLSSGTGGLNNSPLHF	TGTGCCAGCAGTTTATCTTCCGGGACAGGGGGCCTGAATAATTCACCCCTCCACTTT
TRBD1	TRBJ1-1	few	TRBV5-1	CASSLDRENTEAFF	TGCGCCAGCAGCTTAGACAGGGAGAACACTGAAGCTTTCTTT
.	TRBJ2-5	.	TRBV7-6	CASSGGGGYQETQYF	TGTGCCAGCAGCGGGGGGGGCGGGTACCAAGAGACCCAGTACTTC
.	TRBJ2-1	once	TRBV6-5	CASSYRSDSSYNEQFF	TGTGCCAGCAGTTATAGGAGCGATAGCTCCTACAATGAGCAGTTCTTC
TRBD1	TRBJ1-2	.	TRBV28	CASIDRGRLYGYTF	TGTGCCAGCATCGACAGGGGAAGGCTCTATGGCTACACCTTC
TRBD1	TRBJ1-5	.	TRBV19	CASSQDRDSNQPQHF	TGTGCCAGTAGCCAAGACAGGGACAGCAATCAGCCCCAGCATTTT
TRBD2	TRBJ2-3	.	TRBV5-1	CASSFGGSWADTQYF	TGCGCCAGCAGCTTTGGCGGGAGTTGGGCAGATACGCAGTATTTT
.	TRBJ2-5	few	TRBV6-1	CASSEWAGDQYF	TGTGCCAGCAGTGAATGGGCCGGGGACCAGTACTTC
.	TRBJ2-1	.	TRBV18	CASSRSLDSYNEQFF	TGTGCCAGCTCACGTTCACTAGACTCCTACAATGAGCAGTTCTTC
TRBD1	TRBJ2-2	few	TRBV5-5	CASSTAGTVTGELFF	TGTGCCAGCAGCACTGCCGGGACAGTCACCGGGGAGCTGTTTTTT
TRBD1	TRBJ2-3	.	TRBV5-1	CASSLVTGSTDTQYF	TGCGCCAGCAGCTTGGTGACAGGGAGCACAGATACGCAGTATTTT
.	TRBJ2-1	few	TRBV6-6	CASTPGQEQFF	TGTGCCAGCACCCCGGGACAAGAGCAGTTCTTC
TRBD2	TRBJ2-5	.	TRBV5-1	CASSSGIGETQYF	TGCGCCAGCAGCAGCGGGATAGGAGAGACCCAGTACTTC
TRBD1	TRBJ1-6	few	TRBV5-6	CASSLPGRGQSPLHF	TGTGCCAGCAGCTTGCCCGGCAGGGGGCAATCACCCCTCCACTTT
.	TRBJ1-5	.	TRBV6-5	CASSYEQGWQPQHF	TGTGCCAGCAGTTACGAACAGGGTTGGCAGCCCCAGCATTTT
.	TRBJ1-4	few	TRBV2	CASWAEKLFF	TGTGCCAGCTGGGCTGAAAAACTGTTTTTT
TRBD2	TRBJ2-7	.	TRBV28	CATLARYEQYF	TGTGCCACACTAGCGCGCTACGAGCAGTACTTC
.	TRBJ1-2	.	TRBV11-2	CASSLVQGHYGYTF	TGTGCCAGCAGCTTAGTCCAGGGTCACTATGGCTACACCTTC
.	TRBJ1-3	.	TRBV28	CASSLGSATGSGNTIYF	TGTGCCAGCAGTTTGGGGTCTGCGACAGGCTCTGGAAACACCATATATTTT
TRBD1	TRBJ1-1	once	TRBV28	CASSLLGTGTLRAFF	TGTGCCAGCAGTTTACTAGGGACAGGGACCCTGAGAGCTTTCTTT
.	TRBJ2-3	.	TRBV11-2	CASSRTSTDTQYF	TGTGCCAGCAGCAGAACTAGCACAGATACGCAGTATTTT
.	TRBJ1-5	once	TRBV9	CASSVGLGSRQPRHF	.
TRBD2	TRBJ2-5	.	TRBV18	CASSQGLVETQYF	TGTGCCAGCTCACAGGGACTAGTAGAGACCCAGTACTTC
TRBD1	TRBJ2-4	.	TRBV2	CASTRQGPPNIQYF	TGTGCCAGCACCAGACAGGGGCCTCCAAACATTCAGTACTTC
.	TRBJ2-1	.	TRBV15	CATSRGQGLSDEQFF	TGTGCCACCAGCAGAGGACAGGGACTGAGCGATGAGCAGTTCTTC
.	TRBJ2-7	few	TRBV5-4	CASSLEQGYTYEQYF	TGTGCCAGCAGCTTGGAACAGGGTTATACCTACGAGCAGTACTTC
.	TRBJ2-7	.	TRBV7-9	CASSSADRTYEQYF	TGTGCCAGCAGCTCGGCGGACAGAACCTACGAGCAGTACTTC
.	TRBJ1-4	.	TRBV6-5	CASSYAVTNEKLFF	TGTGCCAGCAGTTACGCGGTTACTAATGAAAAACTGTTTTTT